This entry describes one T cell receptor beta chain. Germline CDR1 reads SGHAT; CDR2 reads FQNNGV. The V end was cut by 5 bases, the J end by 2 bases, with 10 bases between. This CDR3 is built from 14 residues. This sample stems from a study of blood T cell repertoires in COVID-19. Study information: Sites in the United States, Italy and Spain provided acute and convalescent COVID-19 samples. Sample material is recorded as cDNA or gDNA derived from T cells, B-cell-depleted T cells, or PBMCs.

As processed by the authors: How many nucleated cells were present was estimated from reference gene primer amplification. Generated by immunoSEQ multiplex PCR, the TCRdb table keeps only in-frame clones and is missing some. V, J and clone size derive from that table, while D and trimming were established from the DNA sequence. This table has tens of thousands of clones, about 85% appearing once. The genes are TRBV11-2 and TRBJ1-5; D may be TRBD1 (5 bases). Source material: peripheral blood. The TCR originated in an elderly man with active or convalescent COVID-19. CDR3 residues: CASSPVGRNQPQHF. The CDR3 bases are TGTGCCAGCAGCCCCGTGGGGCGCAATCAGCCCCAGCATTTT. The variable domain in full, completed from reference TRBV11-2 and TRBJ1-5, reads EAGVAQSPRYKIIEKRQSVAFWCNPISGHATLYWYQQILGQGPKLLIQFQNNGVVDDSQLPKDRFSAERLKGVDSTLKIQPAKLEDSAVYLCASSPVGRNQPQHFGDGTRLSIL.